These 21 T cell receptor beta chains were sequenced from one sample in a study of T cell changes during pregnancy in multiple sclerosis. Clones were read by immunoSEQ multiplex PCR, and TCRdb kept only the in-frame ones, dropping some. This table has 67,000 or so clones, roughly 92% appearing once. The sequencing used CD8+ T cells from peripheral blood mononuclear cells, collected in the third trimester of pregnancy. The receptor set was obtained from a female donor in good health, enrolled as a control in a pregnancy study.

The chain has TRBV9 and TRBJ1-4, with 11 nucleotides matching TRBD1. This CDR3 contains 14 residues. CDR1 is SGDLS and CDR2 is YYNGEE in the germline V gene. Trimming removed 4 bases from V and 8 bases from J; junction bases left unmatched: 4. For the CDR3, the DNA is TGTGCCAGCAGCCCTCGGGACAGGGGGGAAAAACTGTTTTTT. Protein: CASSPRDRGEKLFF.

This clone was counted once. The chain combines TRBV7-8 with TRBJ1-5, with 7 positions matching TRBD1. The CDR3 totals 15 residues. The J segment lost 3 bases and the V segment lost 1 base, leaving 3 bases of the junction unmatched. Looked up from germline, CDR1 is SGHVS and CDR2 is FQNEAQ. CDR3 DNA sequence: TGTGCCAGCAGCTTAGGTACAGGGGCCAATCAGCCCCAGCATTTT. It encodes CASSLGTGANQPQHF.

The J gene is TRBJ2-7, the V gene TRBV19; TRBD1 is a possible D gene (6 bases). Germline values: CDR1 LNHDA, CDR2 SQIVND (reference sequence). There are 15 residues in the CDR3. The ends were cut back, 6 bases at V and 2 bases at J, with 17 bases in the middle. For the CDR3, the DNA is TGTGCCAGTAGCTTTTATGGGACACAGGCCTACGAGCAGTACTTC. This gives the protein CASSFYGTQAYEQYF.

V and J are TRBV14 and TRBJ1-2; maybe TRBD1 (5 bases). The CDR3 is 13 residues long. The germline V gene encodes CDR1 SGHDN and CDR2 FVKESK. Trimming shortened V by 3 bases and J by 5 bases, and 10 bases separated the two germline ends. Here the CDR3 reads CASSQGRGYGYTF. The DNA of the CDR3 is TGTGCCAGCAGCCAGGGGCGGGGATATGGCTACACCTTC.

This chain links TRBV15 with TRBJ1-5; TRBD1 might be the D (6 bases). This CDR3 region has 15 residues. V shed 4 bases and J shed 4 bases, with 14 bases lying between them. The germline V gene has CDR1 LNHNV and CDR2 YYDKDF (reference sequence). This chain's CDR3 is CATSTQGRVNQPQHF. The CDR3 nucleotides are TGTGCCACCAGCACACAGGGTAGGGTGAATCAGCCCCAGCATTTT.

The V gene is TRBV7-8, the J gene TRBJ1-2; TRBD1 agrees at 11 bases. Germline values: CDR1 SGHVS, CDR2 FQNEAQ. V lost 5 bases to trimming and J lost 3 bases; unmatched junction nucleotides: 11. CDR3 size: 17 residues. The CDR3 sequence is CASSEIRDRGKDYGYTF. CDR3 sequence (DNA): TGTGCCAGCAGCGAAATTAGGGACAGGGGGAAGGACTATGGCTACACCTTC.

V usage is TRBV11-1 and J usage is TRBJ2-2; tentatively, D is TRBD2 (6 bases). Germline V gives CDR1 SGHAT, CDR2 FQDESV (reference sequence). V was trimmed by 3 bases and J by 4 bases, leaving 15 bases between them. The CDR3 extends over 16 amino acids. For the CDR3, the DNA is TGTGCCAGCAGCTTTAACCCGGGCGGGGCCACCGGGGAGCTGTTTTTT. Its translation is CASSFNPGGATGELFF.

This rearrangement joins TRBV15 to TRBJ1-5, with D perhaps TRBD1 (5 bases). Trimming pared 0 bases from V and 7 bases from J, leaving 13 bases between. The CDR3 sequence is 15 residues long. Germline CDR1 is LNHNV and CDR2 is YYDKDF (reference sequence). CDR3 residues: CATSRDRGVGQPQHF. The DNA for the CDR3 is TGTGCCACCAGCAGAGATCGGGGGGTTGGCCAGCCCCAGCATTTT. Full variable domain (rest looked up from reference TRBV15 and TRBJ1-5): DAMVIQNPRYQVTQFGKPVTLSCSQTLNHNVMYWYQQKSSQAPKLLFHYYDKDFNNEADTPDNFQSRRPNTSFCFLDIRSPGLGDTAMYLCATSRDRGVGQPQHFGDGTRLSIL.

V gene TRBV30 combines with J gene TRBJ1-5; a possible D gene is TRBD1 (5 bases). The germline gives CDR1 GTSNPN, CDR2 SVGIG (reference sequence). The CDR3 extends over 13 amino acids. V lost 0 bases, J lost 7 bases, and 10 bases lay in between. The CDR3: CAWSVGAGQPQHF. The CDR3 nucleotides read TGTGCCTGGAGTGTAGGGGCAGGACAGCCCCAGCATTTT.

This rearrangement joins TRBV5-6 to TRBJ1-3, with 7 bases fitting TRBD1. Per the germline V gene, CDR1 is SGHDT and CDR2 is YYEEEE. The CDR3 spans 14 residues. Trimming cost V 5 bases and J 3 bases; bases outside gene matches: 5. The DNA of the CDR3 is TGTGCCAGCAGTAACAGGGGCAGTGGAAACACCATATATTTT. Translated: CASSNRGSGNTIYF.

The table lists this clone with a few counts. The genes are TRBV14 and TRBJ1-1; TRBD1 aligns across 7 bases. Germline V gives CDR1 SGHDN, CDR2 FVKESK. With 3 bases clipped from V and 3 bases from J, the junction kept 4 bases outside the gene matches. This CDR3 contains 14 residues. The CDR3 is CASSQRQGYTEAFF. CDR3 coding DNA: TGTGCCAGCAGCCAGAGACAGGGATACACTGAAGCTTTCTTT.

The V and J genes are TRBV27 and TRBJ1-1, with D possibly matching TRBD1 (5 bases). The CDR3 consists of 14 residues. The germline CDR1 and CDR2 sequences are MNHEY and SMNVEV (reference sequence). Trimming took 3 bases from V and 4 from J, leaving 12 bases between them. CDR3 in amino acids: CASSFGGWGTEAFF. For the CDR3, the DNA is TGTGCCAGCAGTTTCGGGGGTTGGGGCACTGAAGCTTTCTTT.

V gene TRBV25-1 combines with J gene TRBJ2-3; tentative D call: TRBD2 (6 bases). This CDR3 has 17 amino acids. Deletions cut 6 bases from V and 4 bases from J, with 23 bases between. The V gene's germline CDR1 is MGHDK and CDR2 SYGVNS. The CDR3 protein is CASSPGPLADDPDTQYF. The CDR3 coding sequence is TGTGCCAGCAGCCCCGGTCCGTTAGCGGACGACCCAGATACGCAGTATTTT.

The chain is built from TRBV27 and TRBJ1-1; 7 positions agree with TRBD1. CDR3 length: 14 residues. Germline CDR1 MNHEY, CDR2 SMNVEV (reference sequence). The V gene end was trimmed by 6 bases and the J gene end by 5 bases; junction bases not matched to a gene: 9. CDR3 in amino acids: CASSAPGGPTEAFF. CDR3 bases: TGTGCCAGCAGCGCGCCAGGGGGACCGACTGAAGCTTTCTTT.

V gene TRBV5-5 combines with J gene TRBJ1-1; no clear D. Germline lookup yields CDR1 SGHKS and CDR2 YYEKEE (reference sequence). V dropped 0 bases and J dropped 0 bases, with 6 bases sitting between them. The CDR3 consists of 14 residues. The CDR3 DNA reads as TGTGCCAGCAGCTTGGAGGGAGTGAACACTGAAGCTTTCTTT. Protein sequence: CASSLEGVNTEAFF.

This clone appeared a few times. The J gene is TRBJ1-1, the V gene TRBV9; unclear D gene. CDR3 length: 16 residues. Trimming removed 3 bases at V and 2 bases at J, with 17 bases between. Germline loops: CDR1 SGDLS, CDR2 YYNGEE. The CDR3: CASSAGGDVGNTEAFF. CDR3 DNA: TGTGCCAGCAGCGCCGGAGGTGACGTTGGAAACACTGAAGCTTTCTTT. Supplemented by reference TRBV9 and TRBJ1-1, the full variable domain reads DSGVTQTPKHLITATGQRVTLRCSPRSGDLSVYWYQQSLDQGLQFLIQYYNGEERAKGNILERFSAQQFPDLHSELNLSSLELGDSALYFCASSAGGDVGNTEAFFGQGTRLTVV.

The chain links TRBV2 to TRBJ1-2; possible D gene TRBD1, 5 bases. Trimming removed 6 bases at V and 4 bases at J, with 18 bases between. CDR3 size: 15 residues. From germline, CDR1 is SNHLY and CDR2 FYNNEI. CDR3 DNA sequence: TGTGCCAGCAGGCCCTGGGGGGAGGTTGGCTATGGCTACACCTTC. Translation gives CASRPWGEVGYGYTF.

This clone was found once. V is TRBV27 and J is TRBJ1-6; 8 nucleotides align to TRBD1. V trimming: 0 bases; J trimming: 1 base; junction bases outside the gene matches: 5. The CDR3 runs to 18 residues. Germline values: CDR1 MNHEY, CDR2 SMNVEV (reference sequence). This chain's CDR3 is CASSLSEQGGSYNSPLHF. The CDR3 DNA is TGTGCCAGCAGTTTATCGGAACAGGGGGGTTCCTATAATTCACCCCTCCACTTT.

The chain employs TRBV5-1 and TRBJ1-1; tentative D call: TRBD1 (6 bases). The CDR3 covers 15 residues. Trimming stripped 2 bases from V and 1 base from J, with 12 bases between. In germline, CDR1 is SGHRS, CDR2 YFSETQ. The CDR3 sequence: CASSFSSTGNTEAFF. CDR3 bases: TGCGCCAGCAGCTTTAGTTCGACAGGGAACACTGAAGCTTTCTTT. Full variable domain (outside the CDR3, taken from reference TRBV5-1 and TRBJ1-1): KAGVTQTPRYLIKTRGQQVTLSCSPISGHRSVSWYQQTPGQGLQFLFEYFSETQRNKGNFPGRFSGRQFSNSRSEMNVSTLELGDSALYLCASSFSSTGNTEAFFGQGTRLTVV.

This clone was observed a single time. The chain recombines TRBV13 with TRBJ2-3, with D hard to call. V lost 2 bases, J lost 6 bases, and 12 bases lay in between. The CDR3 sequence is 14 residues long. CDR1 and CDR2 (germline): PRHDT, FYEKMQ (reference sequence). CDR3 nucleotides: TGTGCCAGCAGCTTACGGCATCAAGCGGATACGCAGTATTTT. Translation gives CASSLRHQADTQYF.

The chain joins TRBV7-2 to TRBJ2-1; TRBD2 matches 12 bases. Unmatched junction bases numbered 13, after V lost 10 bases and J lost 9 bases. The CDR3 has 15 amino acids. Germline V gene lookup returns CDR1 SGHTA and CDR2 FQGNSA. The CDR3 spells CAITSLAGGLAEQFF. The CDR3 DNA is TGTGCCATAACATCTCTAGCGGGGGGGCTCGCTGAGCAGTTCTTC.